This TCR beta chain emerged from a study of blood T cell repertoires in COVID-19. Study-level information: Sites in the United States, Italy and Spain provided acute and convalescent COVID-19 samples. Sources were T cells, B-cell-depleted T cells, or PBMCs; the material itself was cDNA or gDNA.

This clone turned up a few times. Losses at the gene ends were 9 bases for V and 2 bases for J; bases not matched to a gene: 6. Germline V gene lookup returns CDR1 MNHEY and CDR2 SVGAGI. The CDR3 has 14 residues. In the authors' methods: Reference gene primer amplification gave estimated nucleated cell counts. Using immunoSEQ multiplex PCR, the repertoire was profiled, and TCRdb retains in-frame clones only, with some absent. That table supplies the V and J calls and clone size; D and trimming were determined from the DNA. The data contain 300,000 to 450,000 clones, 81% of them singletons. The V and J genes are TRBV6-5 and TRBJ1-5; 8 nucleotides line up with TRBD1. The receptor was derived from a human donor with acute or convalescent COVID-19. The donor label of this sample is uncertain. Sequencing input: peripheral blood. In DNA form, the CDR3 reads TGTGCCAGTACTCAGACAGGGGGCAATCAGCCCCAGCATTTT. This gives the protein CASTQTGGNQPQHF.